This TCR beta chain was sequenced for a study of T-cell memory formation after mild COVID-19. Whole-study findings and limits: Of the contracting clones, CD4+ ones lay mainly in CM and EM, and CD8+ ones in EMRA.

UMIs and sample barcodes were carried by the TCR alpha and TCR beta cDNA libraries that 5'RACE produced using constant-segment primers. TCRdb redid the calling of the 5' RACE reads with MiXCR, one entry per CDR3 protein. The sample lists 200,000 to 250,000 distinct CDR3 sequences; less than 20% were seen once. This clonotype was seen a few times. Its antigen is undetermined. The CDR3 sequence is 14 residues long. Germline CDR1 and CDR2: SGHRS and YFSETQ. V dropped 3 bases and J dropped 4; count of bases not matched to a gene: 2. This TCR was recovered from a man aged 18 to 29 who had mild COVID-19 (a few samples of this study predate the infection). Cell type and time point are not known. This chain joins TRBV5-1 and TRBJ1-3; TRBD1 matches 9 bases. The sample comprised PBMCs or a T cell subset sorted from them (not recorded which). The CDR3 DNA reads as TGCGCCAGCAGCTCTACAGGGGGCGGAAACACCATATATTTT. Translating gives CASSSTGGGNTIYF.